This TCR beta chain emerged from a study of regulatory T cells in long-lasting Graves disease. Time point of the sample: persistent/refractory GD, antithyroid drugs over 5 years with positive TRAb. PBMC-extracted RNA yielded the TCR library. Patients of an endocrinology department in Xi'an, China, were included. This CDR3 spans 12 amino acids. The germline V and J ends were trimmed by 7 bases and 2 bases, with 11 bases remaining between them. CDR1 and CDR2 from the germline V gene are SQVTM and ANQGSEA. This clonotype was counted a few times. Its antigen remains unknown. Libraries of TCR beta came from iRepertoire HTBI primers plus Arm-PCR of CDR3 regions. TCRdb re-analysed the multiplex PCR reads in MiXCR, keeping a single row per CDR3 protein. The top ten hold less than 30% of the sample, which has around 340,000 distinct CDR3 sequences, around a fifth seen once. Study-level results: Repertoires from persistent disease leaned toward TRBV28, TRBJ1-2 and TRBJ2-5. Reduced TCR diversity was observed in persistent Graves' patients versus newly diagnosed patients.

The sample here was peripheral blood mononuclear cells (PBMCs), taken when the disease was refractory, from a patient treated with antithyroid drugs. The chain is built from TRBV29-1 and TRBJ1-1, with TRBD1 as a possible D gene (5 bases). This clonotype originated in a female donor with Graves disease. The CDR3 sequence: CSGGTPNTEAFF. In DNA, the CDR3 is TGCAGCGGGGGCACGCCAAACACTGAAGCTTTCTTT.